This TCR beta chain is drawn from a study of T cells after yellow fever vaccination. Study at large: It was SMART-Seq v4 Ultra Low Input that prepared the fractions with low cell numbers.

TCRdb itself ran the 5' RACE reads through MiXCR, one entry per CDR3 protein. The sample includes about 130,000 distinct CDR3 sequences, 6.5% to 8% of them seen just once. This clonotype has a count of ten or more. Its antigen is unidentified. Findings and limits, study-wide: Of the clonotypes, a small share occurred in both CD4 and CD8 compartments. Post-booster repertoires contained most primary-vaccination clones again (approximately 97% CD4, 88% CD8).

Germline CDR1 and CDR2: MNHEY and SVGAGI. J lost 0 bases, V lost 2 bases, and 0 bases had no gene match. This CDR3 is built from 15 residues. Sequenced here: CD4+ T cells sorted from PBMCs, sampled 9 to 10 days after the first yellow fever vaccination. The clonotype was recovered from a man younger than 30 who received the YFV17D yellow fever vaccine. The genes are TRBV6-5 and TRBJ2-1; 8 bases are shared with TRBD1. CDR3 protein: CASSYTGGSYNEQFF. For the CDR3, the DNA is TGTGCCAGCAGTTACACAGGGGGCTCCTACAATGAGCAGTTCTTC.